These 17 T cell receptor beta chains were sequenced from one sample in a study of T cell responses to AZD1222 COVID-19 vaccine. Profiling relied on immunoSEQ multiplex PCR, and the TCRdb table lists in-frame clones only, not all of them. Of 160,000 or so clones in the sample, approximately 90% were seen once. The sequences come from peripheral blood, collected 28 days after the second dose of the MenACWY control vaccine. The origin of the receptors is an adult who received the MenACWY meningococcal vaccine as a control.

The gene calls are TRBV5-1 and TRBJ2-4, with D hard to call. This CDR3 region has 12 residues. V gave up 5 bases and J gave up 9 bases, with 12 bases separating them. Germline V gene lookup returns CDR1 SGHRS and CDR2 YFSETQ. DNA for the CDR3: TGCGCCAGCAGTCTCCCGTCCCGCATTCAGTACTTC. Encoded protein: CASSLPSRIQYF. Full variable domain (rest looked up from reference TRBV5-1 and TRBJ2-4): KAGVTQTPRYLIKTRGQQVTLSCSPISGHRSVSWYQQTPGQGLQFLFEYFSETQRNKGNFPGRFSGRQFSNSRSEMNVSTLELGDSALYLCASSLPSRIQYFGAGTRLSVL.

This chain uses TRBV19 with TRBJ2-7, with TRBD1 identical over 7 bases. This CDR3 has 14 residues. Germline CDR1 and CDR2: LNHDA and SQIVND (reference sequence). Unmatched junction bases numbered 7, after V lost 5 bases and J lost 3 bases. The CDR3 here is CASSASGQLYEQYF. For the CDR3, the DNA is TGTGCCAGTAGTGCCTCGGGACAGCTCTACGAGCAGTACTTC.

V gene TRBV10-3 combines with J gene TRBJ1-2; tentative D call: TRBD1 (5 bases). The CDR3 runs 14 residues. V lost 7 bases and J lost 3, with 15 bases in between. From germline, CDR1 is ENHRY and CDR2 SYGVKD. The CDR3 loop is CAITSGGSYYGYTF. The CDR3 DNA reads as TGTGCCATCACCTCGGGGGGGAGCTACTATGGCTACACCTTC.

The gene calls are TRBV11-2 and TRBJ1-1; D is unresolved. V lost 8 bases and J lost 6, with 16 bases in between. CDR1 and CDR2 from the germline V gene are SGHAT and FQNNGV. The CDR3 sequence is 13 residues long. The CDR3 reads CASLPIEVPEAFF. CDR3 sequence (DNA): TGTGCCAGCCTACCGATTGAGGTACCTGAAGCTTTCTTT.

The genes are TRBV10-3 and TRBJ2-3; D is possibly TRBD1 or TRBD2 (6 bases each). The CDR3 contains 13 residues. V lost 7 bases and J 4 bases, leaving 12 bases between the germline ends. CDR1 and CDR2 (germline): ENHRY, SYGVKD. Written as DNA, the CDR3 is TGTGCCATCAAAAGGGGGGAGCCAGATACGCAGTATTTT. This encodes CAIKRGEPDTQYF.

The rearrangement joins TRBV6-5 to TRBJ2-5, with D uncertain. Looked up from germline, CDR1 is MNHEY and CDR2 is SVGAGI. The CDR3 consists of 13 residues. Trimming removed 6 bases from V and 2 bases from J, with 10 bases in between. The CDR3 sequence is CASSEQPQETQYF. The CDR3 nucleotides are TGTGCCAGCAGCGAGCAACCTCAAGAGACCCAGTACTTC.

The J gene is TRBJ2-1, the V gene TRBV10-1, with D possibly called TRBD1 or TRBD2 (5 bases each). CDR1 is WNHNN and CDR2 is SYGVQD in the germline V gene (reference sequence). The germline V and J ends were trimmed by 5 bases and 0 bases, with 14 bases remaining between them. The CDR3 covers 16 residues. The CDR3 nucleotides are TGCGCCAGCAGTCCTTCTGGGGGAGACTCCTACAATGAGCAGTTCTTC. As protein: CASSPSGGDSYNEQFF.

The CDR3 bases are TGTGCCAGCAGTAAAGGGGGGGAGCAGCCCCAGCATTTT. It codes for CASSKGGEQPQHF. V gene TRBV27 combines with J gene TRBJ1-5; the D gene is possibly TRBD1 (6 bases). CDR1 and CDR2 (germline): MNHEY, SMNVEV (reference sequence). CDR3 length: 13 residues. The V and J ends lost 5 bases and 7 bases respectively, with 12 bases between them.

This clone was detected once. The CDR3: CAISERVSYEQYF. As DNA, the CDR3 is TGTGCCATCAGTGAAAGGGTATCCTACGAGCAGTACTTC. The rearrangement uses TRBV10-3 and TRBJ2-7; D is uncertain. The V gene's germline CDR1 is ENHRY and CDR2 SYGVKD. Trimming shortened V by 3 bases and J by 1 base, and 7 bases separated the two germline ends. The CDR3 spans 13 residues.

CDR3 amino acids: CAISGGRHRSGNTIYF. Written as DNA, the CDR3 is TGTGCCATCAGTGGCGGGAGACACCGCTCTGGAAACACCATATATTTT. This chain links TRBV10-3 with TRBJ1-3; D is unclear. From germline, CDR1 is ENHRY and CDR2 SYGVKD. CDR3 length: 16 amino acids. Deletions cut 4 bases from V and 0 bases from J, with 13 bases between.

The chain has TRBV6-2 or TRBV6-3 and TRBJ1-5, with 8 nucleotides matching TRBD1. The ends lost 5 bases at V and 0 bases at J; junction bases unmatched: 9. This CDR3 is 17 amino acids long. The V gene's germline CDR1 is MNHEY and CDR2 SVGEGT. The DNA for the CDR3 is TGTGCCAGCAGTCCCGGGACAGGACCTATTAGCAATCAGCCCCAGCATTTT. Amino acid sequence: CASSPGTGPISNQPQHF.

This clone was picked up a small number of times. This chain links TRBV7-9 with TRBJ1-2, with unresolved D. CDR1 SEHNR and CDR2 FQNEAQ come from the germline V gene (reference sequence). CDR3 length equals 13 residues. The V gene lost 5 bases and the J gene lost 6 bases, with 13 bases spanning the gap. CDR3 nucleotide sequence: TGTGCCAGCAGCCCGGGGAGCGGACATGGCTACACCTTC. This encodes CASSPGSGHGYTF.

The rearrangement uses TRBV29-1 and TRBJ1-5; D is unclear. CDR1 SQVTM and CDR2 ANQGSEA come from the germline V gene. V was pared by 4 bases and J by 0 bases, with 7 bases between. The CDR3 is made up of 13 amino acids. The CDR3 region has the DNA TGCAGCGTTGCGTCCGGTAGCAATCAGCCCCAGCATTTT. This codes for CSVASGSNQPQHF.

This chain links TRBV7-2 with TRBJ2-1; 10 nucleotides align to TRBD2. Germline CDR1 reads SGHTA; CDR2 reads FQGNSA. The CDR3 runs 16 residues. J lost 8 bases, V lost 2 bases, and 9 bases had no gene match. CDR3 DNA: TGTGCCAGCAGCTTAATAGGACTAGCGGTTCGCGATGAGCAGTTCTTC. Translated: CASSLIGLAVRDEQFF.

The chain employs TRBV5-1 and TRBJ2-7; D call uncertain. Trimming removed 4 bases from V and 2 bases from J, with 7 bases in between. The CDR3 is 12 amino acids. From germline, CDR1 is SGHRS and CDR2 YFSETQ. As DNA, the CDR3 is TGCGCCAGCAGCCCGAATACCTACGAGCAGTACTTC. Translated, it gives CASSPNTYEQYF. Full variable domain (remainder filled in from reference TRBV5-1 and TRBJ2-7): KAGVTQTPRYLIKTRGQQVTLSCSPISGHRSVSWYQQTPGQGLQFLFEYFSETQRNKGNFPGRFSGRQFSNSRSEMNVSTLELGDSALYLCASSPNTYEQYFGPGTRLTVT.

This chain connects TRBV3-1 (or the pseudogene TRBV3-2) to TRBJ2-7; no definite D call. CDR1 is LGHDT and CDR2 is YNNKEL in the germline V gene (reference sequence). The CDR3 is 13 amino acids. Trimming took 5 bases from V and 2 from J, leaving 10 bases between them. CDR3 region: CASSGFGAYEQYF. CDR3 bases: TGTGCCAGCAGCGGTTTTGGAGCCTACGAGCAGTACTTC.

This sequence joins TRBV29-1 and TRBJ2-2, with TRBD2 matching over 7 bases. Germline CDR1 and CDR2: SQVTM and ANQGSEA. Germline trimming cut 0 bases from V and 3 bases from J; bases unmatched to any gene: 7. The CDR3 loop spans 16 amino acids. The CDR3 bases are TGCAGCGTTGAAGATCTGGTGGCGGGAGACACCGGGGAGCTGTTTTTT. Amino acids: CSVEDLVAGDTGELFF.